This T cell receptor (beta chain) was obtained from a study of blood T cell repertoires in COVID-19. About the research overall: Both acute and convalescent COVID-19 samples were obtained from the United States, Italy and Spain. PBMCs, B-cell-depleted T cells, or T cells provided the cDNA or gDNA that made up the material.

Only in-frame clones appear in the TCRdb table, and some are missing; sequencing was by immunoSEQ multiplex PCR. There are around 170,000 clones in the sample; 84% occur only once, and about 12% lies in the top ten. V shed 4 bases and J 3 bases; nucleotides not matched to a gene: 13. Germline CDR1 SGHRS, CDR2 YFSETQ. This CDR3 contains 17 residues. Residents of over 20 US areas, aged roughly 18 to 89 years, made up the participants. Assignments of participants to cohorts depended upon their own reported clinical history. The chain is built from TRBV5-1 and TRBJ1-3; TRBD1 aligns across 7 bases. The sequencing input was PBMCs or T cells enriched from blood (not recorded which). This clonotype was sampled from a man aged 50 to 59 who had recovered from COVID-19. This CDR3 is CASSPLQPTGVGNTIYF. The CDR3 nucleotides are TGCGCCAGCAGCCCATTGCAACCAACAGGGGTTGGAAACACCATATATTTT.